This T cell receptor beta chain was found in a study of graft-versus-host responses after intestinal transplantation. The wider study: Anti-thymocyte globulin served as induction for all recipients, who then took tacrolimus and steroids for three to four years. Whole-study results and caveats: GvH clones detected in recipient marrow included some appearing first in ileum or blood. Some patients had graft-donor T cell macrochimerism, and their allografts showed high graft-versus-host to host-versus-graft clonal ratios. With peak circulating GvH clone levels came an association with early post-transplant HvG declines.

V lost 3 bases and J lost 6, with 7 bases in between. This CDR3 has 12 residues. With regard to this clone: Its antigen remains unidentified.

Generated by immunoSEQ multiplex PCR, the TCRdb table keeps only in-frame clones and is missing some. Here the sample spans fewer than 80,000 clones, approximately 90% being singletons. The TCR sequence derives from a human donor who was the organ donor for an intestinal transplant. Sequenced material: unstimulated CD8+ T cells sorted from spleen or lymph node cells, taken before transplant. The chain carries TRBV5-3 and TRBJ2-1; the D gene is possibly TRBD2 (5 bases). TRBV5-3 is noted as an ORF with a role that remains uncertain. CDR3 region: CARSSAGNEQFF. CDR3 nucleotides: TGTGCCAGAAGCTCGGCGGGCAATGAGCAGTTCTTC.